What follows are 7 T cell receptor beta chains derived from one specimen sequenced in a study of shared clonotypes between healthy human individuals. Clones were read by immunoSEQ multiplex PCR, and TCRdb kept only the in-frame ones, dropping some. Here the sample spans 850,000 to 1,100,000 clones, roughly 77% being singletons. Sequenced material: memory CD4+ T cells from PBMCs. As for subset: CD45RA-negative fraction. Receptor source: a man between 18 and 29 years old in good health. Some clones in this sample may be carry-over from other donors' samples.

The rearrangement joins TRBV11-2 to TRBJ2-7; 8 bases are a match to TRBD1. The CDR3 extends over 15 amino acids. J gave up 2 bases and V 7 bases, and 10 bases lay outside the gene matches. Germline V gene lookup returns CDR1 SGHAT and CDR2 FQNNGV. For the CDR3, the DNA is TGTGCCAGCACTTGGGCCGGGACAGGACCCTACGAGCAGTACTTC. It translates to CASTWAGTGPYEQYF. Variable domain in full (rest from reference TRBV11-2 and TRBJ2-7): EAGVAQSPRYKIIEKRQSVAFWCNPISGHATLYWYQQILGQGPKLLIQFQNNGVVDDSQLPKDRFSAERLKGVDSTLKIQPAKLEDSAVYLCASTWAGTGPYEQYFGPGTRLTVT.

The V call is TRBV4-1, the J call TRBJ2-1; possibly TRBD1 for D (5 bases). Germline loops: CDR1 MGHRA, CDR2 YSYEKL. The ends were cut back, 3 bases at V and 10 bases at J, with 19 bases in the middle. This CDR3 contains 15 residues. The CDR3 coding sequence is TGCGCCAGCAGCCAGCCGGCCTCAGGGTTATACGAGCAGTTCTTC. This translates into CASSQPASGLYEQFF.

The chain combines TRBV25-1 with TRBJ1-3; 11 bases fit TRBD1. Germline V CDR1 and CDR2: MGHDK, SYGVNS. CDR3 length equals 18 residues. V was pared by 5 bases and J by 0 bases, with 9 bases of the junction left unmatched. The CDR3 DNA reads as TGTGCCAGCAGTAATTGCCCCGGGACAGGGGGCTCTGGAAACACCATATATTTT. Protein sequence: CASSNCPGTGGSGNTIYF.

The J gene is TRBJ2-4, the V gene TRBV5-4; the D is unclear. The germline gives CDR1 SGHNT, CDR2 YYREEE (reference sequence). The CDR3 is 16 residues long. V was trimmed by 6 bases and J by 0 bases, leaving 16 bases between them. The CDR3 protein is CASTEKGDLAKNIQYF. CDR3 sequence (DNA): TGTGCCAGCACCGAAAAGGGTGATCTAGCCAAAAACATTCAGTACTTC.

The chain recombines TRBV7-2 with TRBJ2-7; D is tentatively TRBD1 or TRBD2 (5 bases each). CDR1 SGHTA and CDR2 FQGNSA come from the germline V gene. V lost 2 bases, J lost 2 bases, and 13 bases lay in between. The CDR3 is 15 residues long. The CDR3 nucleotides read TGTGCCAGCAGCTTAACGGGGACGGGGACCTACGAGCAGTACTTC. Amino acids: CASSLTGTGTYEQYF.

The chain couples TRBV6-6 to TRBJ1-5; TRBD1 matches 7 bases. The ends lost 4 bases at V and 6 bases at J; junction bases unmatched: 6. This CDR3 comprises 14 residues. Germline loops: CDR1 MNHNY, CDR2 SVGAGI (reference sequence). The CDR3: CASSSTGVGQPQHF. CDR3 DNA: TGTGCCAGCAGTTCCACAGGGGTCGGTCAGCCCCAGCATTTT.

This sequence joins TRBV28 and TRBJ1-1; D ambiguous. Germline V gene lookup returns CDR1 MDHEN and CDR2 SYDVKM. V dropped 5 bases and J dropped 5 bases, with 12 bases sitting between them. The CDR3 length is 13 residues. In DNA form, the CDR3 reads TGTGCCAGCAGTCCCGCCTGGGTGACTGAAGCTTTCTTT. This sequence encodes CASSPAWVTEAFF.